Described below is a single T cell receptor (beta chain) sequence and its context. Its antigen is unidentified. Survey-level immunoSEQ v3.0 assays were run. The assay was immunoSEQ multiplex PCR, and TCRdb's table has in-frame clones only and misses some. The table has fewer than 35,000 clones, 83% seen once; the top ten hold over 6.5%. V lost 0 bases, J lost 2 bases, and 10 bases lay in between. This CDR3 has 15 residues. The sample is drawn from a study of long-term antiretroviral therapy in people with HIV. About the research overall: The earliest specimens came about a decade ahead of the 2015 immediate-ART recommendation. Study-level points and caveats: Absence of data on ART adherence, viral resistance or therapy changes was noted.

Everyone in the study who had HIV was treated in the United States. This specimen consisted of unsorted PBMCs, obtained 0.4 years before starting antiretroviral therapy. The genes are TRBV23-1 and TRBJ1-2, with a tentative D call TRBD1 (5 bases). TRBV23-1 is an open reading frame, and its role is uncertain. The TCR was taken from a man between 18 and 35 years old with HIV. In nucleotides, the CDR3 is TGCGCCAGCAGTCAATCGTGGGGGTTCAACTATGGCTACACCTTC. This gives the protein CASSQSWGFNYGYTF.